This T cell receptor beta chain was captured by sequencing in a study of T cell repertoires in aging, cancer and after chemotherapy. The template was genomic DNA from peripheral blood, not RNA. TRB rearrangements spanning V, D and J were amplified using mixed TRB-A/B primers. One entry per CDR3 protein, called by TCRdb with MiXCR from the multiplex PCR reads. The repertoire includes about 10,000 distinct CDR3 sequences, 34% of them detected once, and 3.5% sits in the top ten. This clonotype showed up just a few times. Trimming took 2 bases from V and 7 from J, leaving 11 bases between them. Per germline, CDR1 KGHSH and CDR2 LQKENI. The CDR3 consists of 13 residues.

This rearrangement joins TRBV18 to TRBJ1-2; the D is unclear. The receptor's source is a human donor in good health. Sequenced input: blood. The CDR3, as DNA: TGTGCCAGCTCACCAGAGTTGGGCCCTGGCTACACCTTC. It encodes CASSPELGPGYTF.